Each of the 23 T cell receptor beta chains below was sequenced from the same sample in a study of T cell repertoires in cytomegalovirus infection. MiXCR was run by TCRdb on the reads, yielding one entry per CDR3 protein. Of fewer than 1,000,000 distinct CDR3 sequences in the sample, 31% were seen once. These receptors have no identified antigens. The starting material was cultured CD8+ T cells from PBMCs, obtained from culture after CMV antigen stimulation. These receptors all stem from a human donor in good health (CMV status not recorded). Some clones in this sample may be carry-over from other donors' samples.

The chain joins TRBV11-3 to TRBJ2-3; TRBD1 might be the D (6 bases). Germline assignment: CDR1 SGHNT and CDR2 YENEEA. The CDR3 covers 15 residues. Between the trimmed V and J ends, which lost 3 bases and 2 bases, there was a span of 12 bases. Here the CDR3 reads CASSFGQLDTDTQYF. The DNA for the CDR3 is TGTGCCAGCAGCTTCGGACAGCTCGACACAGATACGCAGTATTTT.

In its sample, this clonotype was seen many times. CDR3 sequence reads: CASSFIPGPARRTQHF. The CDR3 DNA follows: TGTGCCAGCAGCTTCATCCCCGGGCCAGCCCGGAGGACCCAGCATTTT. The chain recombines TRBV7-2 with TRBJ1-5; D remains unclear. Germline CDR1 reads SGHTA; CDR2 reads FQGNSA. The CDR3 extends over 16 amino acids. Trimming shortened V by 3 bases and J by 11 bases, and 23 bases separated the two germline ends.

V and J are TRBV13 and TRBJ1-5; a weak D match, TRBD1 (6 bases). The germline CDR1 and CDR2 sequences are PRHDT and FYEKMQ (reference sequence). V was pared by 0 bases and J by 10 bases, with 13 bases between. This CDR3 has 14 amino acids. Written as DNA, the CDR3 is TGTGCCAGCAGCTTAGGAGGACAGACCATCCCCCAGCATTTT. This encodes CASSLGGQTIPQHF.

J is TRBJ2-3 and V is TRBV7-9; D may match TRBD1 or TRBD2 (7 bases each). This CDR3 contains 15 residues. Deletions cut 3 bases from V and 4 bases from J, with 14 bases between. The germline V gene has CDR1 SEHNR and CDR2 FQNEAQ (reference sequence). CDR3 sequence: CASSFLQGGPDTQYF. CDR3 in DNA: TGTGCCAGCAGCTTCCTCCAGGGGGGGCCAGATACGCAGTATTTT.

This clonotype was counted a few times. The genes are TRBV4-1 and TRBJ2-3, with unresolved D. CDR3 length: 17 residues. Trimming shortened V by 0 bases and J by 2 bases, and 15 bases separated the two germline ends. CDR1 is MGHRA and CDR2 is YSYEKL in the germline V gene. The CDR3 loop is CASSQDLVRTYTDTQYF. CDR3 nucleotide sequence: TGCGCCAGCAGCCAAGATCTTGTCAGAACGTACACAGATACGCAGTATTTT.

The J gene is TRBJ1-2, the V gene TRBV2; TRBD1 is a possible D gene (6 bases). The CDR3 runs 14 residues. Germline V gives CDR1 SNHLY, CDR2 FYNNEI. Between the trimmed V and J ends, which lost 2 bases and 4 bases, there was a span of 11 bases. This CDR3 reads CASSEKGGFYGYTF. Here the CDR3 DNA reads TGTGCCAGCAGTGAAAAGGGGGGTTTCTATGGCTACACCTTC. Together with reference TRBV2 and TRBJ1-2, the CDR3 gives the full variable domain: EPEVTQTPSHQVTQMGQEVILRCVPISNHLYFYWYRQILGQKVEFLVSFYNNEISEKSEIFDDQFSVERPDGSNFTLKIRSTKLEDSAMYFCASSEKGGFYGYTFGSGTRLTVV.

This sequence joins TRBV4-1 and TRBJ2-3; tentative D call: TRBD2 (6 bases). The V end lost 0 bases, the J end lost 2 bases, and 15 bases lay between the germline ends. Per the germline V gene, CDR1 is MGHRA and CDR2 is YSYEKL. The CDR3 loop spans 17 amino acids. The CDR3 DNA sequence: TGCGCCAGCAGCCAAGATCCCCGGGGGTTGACCACAGATACGCAGTATTTT. Protein: CASSQDPRGLTTDTQYF.

This chain links TRBV7-3 with TRBJ2-3; D may be TRBD1 or TRBD2 (6 bases each). Germline loops: CDR1 SGHTA, CDR2 FQGTGA. V lost 6 bases and J 3 bases, leaving 13 bases between the germline ends. This CDR3 has 14 residues. Here the CDR3 reads CASSSTGRTDTQYF. In DNA form, the CDR3 reads TGTGCCAGCAGTTCAACAGGGAGGACAGATACGCAGTATTTT.

This chain connects TRBV11-3 to TRBJ1-3; D is ambiguous. The V gene lost 1 base and the J gene lost 4 bases, with 5 bases spanning the gap. CDR3 size: 13 residues. CDR1 is SGHNT and CDR2 is YENEEA in the germline V gene. This CDR3 is CASSLGVGNTIYF. For the CDR3, the DNA is TGTGCCAGCAGCTTAGGGGTCGGAAACACCATATATTTT.

This clonotype occurred a few times. The chain combines TRBV7-6 with TRBJ2-2, with D possibly TRBD1 on 5 matching bases. V dropped 2 bases and J dropped 0 bases, with 13 bases sitting between them. The CDR3 has 17 amino acids. The germline gives CDR1 SGHVS, CDR2 FNYEAQ. CDR3 DNA: TGTGCCAGCAGCTTAAATTTCCCAGGGACGAACACCGGGGAGCTGTTTTTT. Protein: CASSLNFPGTNTGELFF.

V is TRBV2 and J is TRBJ1-1, with 10 bases matching TRBD1. This CDR3 contains 16 residues. CDR1 is SNHLY and CDR2 is FYNNEI in the germline V gene. The junction had 10 bases not matched to a gene; V was cut back by 8 bases and J by 1 base. CDR3 residues: CASDRGRSTKNTEAFF. As DNA, the CDR3 is TGTGCCAGCGACAGGGGGCGGTCAACAAAGAACACTGAAGCTTTCTTT.

This clonotype was observed a handful of times. The chain carries TRBV19 and TRBJ1-5; no clear D. The CDR3 totals 12 residues. Germline V gives CDR1 LNHDA, CDR2 SQIVND (reference sequence). Trimming took off 3 bases at V and 6 bases at J, with 6 bases between the two ends. CDR3 DNA sequence: TGTGCCAGTAGTATGGGTGCTCAGCCCCAGCATTTT. This codes for CASSMGAQPQHF. Combining the CDR3 with reference TRBV19 and TRBJ1-5 gives the whole variable domain DGGITQSPKYLFRKEGQNVTLSCEQNLNHDAMYWYRQDPGQGLRLIYYSQIVNDFQKGDIAEGYSVSREKKESFPLTVTSAQKNPTAFYLCASSMGAQPQHFGDGTRLSIL.

The sample holds a few counts of this clonotype. The J gene is TRBJ1-1, the V gene TRBV4-1; D ambiguous. Germline V gene sequence: CDR1 MGHRA, CDR2 YSYEKL. V lost 0 bases, J lost 3 bases, and 20 bases lay in between. This CDR3 has 18 residues. Written as DNA, the CDR3 is TGCGCCAGCAGCCAAGACCCGTACCCTGGGGTTGAAGACACTGAAGCTTTCTTT. It encodes CASSQDPYPGVEDTEAFF.

The chain combines TRBV19 with TRBJ1-1, with D hard to call. Germline values: CDR1 LNHDA, CDR2 SQIVND (reference sequence). V lost 0 bases and J 3 bases, leaving 14 bases between the germline ends. The CDR3 has 16 residues. CDR3 bases: TGTGCCAGTAGTATAGAGTTAAGAAGGTTGGACACTGAAGCTTTCTTT. Its translation is CASSIELRRLDTEAFF.

V gene TRBV6-6 combines with J gene TRBJ1-3, with D possibly TRBD1 on 5 matching bases. CDR3 length: 17 residues. Trimming pared 1 base from V and 0 bases from J, leaving 13 bases between. Germline CDR1 MNHNY, CDR2 SVGAGI (reference sequence). For the CDR3, the DNA is TGTGCCAGCAGTTACTTGGGGACGGCGATCTCTGGAAACACCATATATTTT. It codes for CASSYLGTAISGNTIYF.

There are a few counts of this clonotype. V usage is TRBV29-1 and J usage is TRBJ1-2, with unresolved D. Germline V gene lookup returns CDR1 SQVTM and CDR2 ANQGSEA. The V and J ends lost 5 bases and 5 bases respectively, with 9 bases between them. The CDR3 consists of 11 residues. This CDR3 reads CSVFGGYGYTF. The CDR3 DNA is TGCAGCGTTTTTGGAGGTTATGGCTACACCTTC.

This clonotype was seen more than once but under ten times. The genes are TRBV5-4 and TRBJ2-3, with TRBD1 identical over 7 bases. V was clipped by 2 bases and J by 0 bases; unmatched bases: 6. This CDR3 region has 16 residues. Germline V gene data show CDR1 as SGHNT and CDR2 as YYREEE (reference sequence). The CDR3 DNA follows: TGTGCCAGCAGCTTCCTAATACAGGGGAGCACAGATACGCAGTATTTT. Residues: CASSFLIQGSTDTQYF.

The chain recombines TRBV20-1 with TRBJ2-1; TRBD2 matches 7 bases. This CDR3 spans 17 amino acids. CDR1 is DFQATT, CDR2 SNEGSKA, per germline (reference sequence). V shed 5 bases, J shed 0 bases, and the junction held 13 bases outside the gene matches. The CDR3 DNA reads as TGCAGTGCTTGCTGTTCAACTAGCGAGGACTCCTACAATGAGCAGTTCTTC. Its protein product is CSACCSTSEDSYNEQFF.

For the CDR3, the DNA is TGTGCCACCAGTCCCCGGGACACTCTCTGGGGGGCCAACGTCCTGACTTTC. Translated: CATSPRDTLWGANVLTF. The rearrangement joins TRBV24-1 to TRBJ2-6; possibly TRBD1 for D (6 bases). This CDR3 has 17 residues. CDR1 and CDR2 from the germline V gene are KGHDR and SFDVKD. Deletions cut 6 bases from V and 4 bases from J, with 18 bases between.

This chain joins TRBV27 and TRBJ2-7, with 10 bases aligning to TRBD2. V lost 5 bases, J lost 5 bases, and 6 bases stayed unmatched. Germline V gene data show CDR1 as MNHEY and CDR2 as SMNVEV (reference sequence). The CDR3 consists of 14 residues. The CDR3 protein is CASSSGTSDNEQYF. In DNA form, the CDR3 reads TGTGCCAGCAGTAGCGGGACTAGCGATAACGAGCAGTACTTC.

This clonotype was observed many times. The chain carries TRBV7-8 and TRBJ2-5, with D uncertain. CDR3 length equals 14 residues. Germline CDR1 is SGHVS and CDR2 is FQNEAQ. Deletions cut 5 bases from V and 4 bases from J, with 14 bases between. The CDR3 nucleotides are TGTGCCAGCAGCCCCCACATGCAGCGAGAGACCCAGTACTTC. Protein: CASSPHMQRETQYF.

There are many counts of this clonotype. The chain carries TRBV7-9 and TRBJ1-1, with D unclear. This CDR3 is built from 14 residues. CDR1 is SEHNR and CDR2 is FQNEAQ in the germline V gene (reference sequence). With 1 base removed from V and 5 bases from J, the gap between germline ends came to 11 bases. CDR3 nucleotides: TGTGCCAGCAGCTTAGACAGAGGCTTTACTGAAGCTTTCTTT. It yields the protein CASSLDRGFTEAFF. The full variable domain, completed using reference TRBV7-9 and TRBJ1-1, is DTGVSQNPRHKITKRGQNVTFRCDPISEHNRLYWYRQTLGQGPEFLTYFQNEAQLEKSRLLSDRFSAERPKGSFSTLEIQRTEQGDSAMYLCASSLDRGFTEAFFGQGTRLTVV.

The chain employs TRBV5-5 and TRBJ2-1; no reliable D call. From germline, CDR1 is SGHKS and CDR2 YYEKEE (reference sequence). This CDR3 spans 15 amino acids. Deletions cut 0 bases from V and 6 bases from J, with 13 bases between. DNA of the CDR3: TGTGCCAGCAGCTTGGTGGCCCTATCCCGCAATGAGCAGTTCTTC. This codes for CASSLVALSRNEQFF.